One T cell receptor (beta chain) is described in this entry. The antigen remains undetermined. With a much larger clone just one base away, this may be a read error. These data are taken from a study of CD8 T cells in ankylosing spondylitis. Study observations and caveats: Peripheral blood held disease-linked clones only at relatively low frequency, and these were CD8+. What seemed typical of ankylosing spondylitis blood was a TCR beta motif built from roughly 8 highly homologous variants. The clones that were linked to disease were reported to be significantly enriched in matched synovial fluid samples from ankylosing spondylitis patients.

The length of the CDR3 is 15 residues. The germline gives CDR1 GTSNPN, CDR2 SVGIG (reference sequence). With V trimmed by 4 bases and J by 7 bases, 12 bases remained unmatched. Each TCR beta library was made by quantitative 5'-RACE that incorporated molecular barcodes. TCRdb used MiXCR to reprocess the 5' RACE reads, holding one entry per CDR3 protein. Of around 180,000 distinct CDR3 sequences listed, approximately 12% were seen once; the top ten hold about 11%. The chain combines TRBV30 with TRBJ2-2; 7 positions match TRBD2. The sequence was collected from a female donor with ankylosing spondylitis or in good health (not recorded which). Sequencing was done on a sample of blood, either unsorted or a sorted T cell fraction (not recorded which). The CDR3 loop reads CAWTPGAGFIGELFF. The DNA of the CDR3 is TGTGCCTGGACCCCTGGAGCGGGATTCATCGGGGAGCTGTTTTTT.